A single sample gave rise to the 25 T cell receptor beta chains below, sequenced in a study of blood T cell repertoires in COVID-19. Profiled with immunoSEQ multiplex PCR; TCRdb holds only in-frame clones, not every one. The table records under 200,000 clones, 90% to 95% of them present only once. The sequenced material came from peripheral blood. These receptor sequences come from a man between 50 and 59 years old with acute or convalescent COVID-19.

The chain joins TRBV7-2 to TRBJ2-3; the match to TRBD1 covers 7 bases. J was trimmed by 0 bases and V by 6 bases; bases with no gene match: 6. The germline gives CDR1 SGHTA, CDR2 FQGNSA. The CDR3 covers 15 residues. The CDR3 coding sequence is TGTGCCAGCAGGCGGAGACAGGGTAGCACAGATACGCAGTATTTT. It codes for CASRRRQGSTDTQYF.

The gene calls are TRBV6-1 and TRBJ2-3, with TRBD1 matching over 8 bases. The CDR3 is 14 amino acids. The ends lost 6 bases at V and 4 bases at J; junction bases unmatched: 6. In germline, CDR1 is MNHNS, CDR2 SASEGT. CDR3 sequence: CASRKDRASDTQYF. The CDR3 coding sequence is TGTGCCAGCAGGAAGGACAGGGCTTCAGATACGCAGTATTTT.

V is TRBV18 and J is TRBJ2-2; 11 nucleotides line up with TRBD1. V was clipped by 5 bases and J by 0 bases; unmatched bases: 5. The CDR3 totals 17 residues. Germline values: CDR1 KGHSH, CDR2 LQKENI. This chain's CDR3 is CASSIRTGGANTGELFF. Written as DNA, the CDR3 is TGTGCCAGCTCAATTAGGACAGGGGGCGCGAACACCGGGGAGCTGTTTTTT.

This clone was observed once. The chain is built from TRBV24-1 and TRBJ2-2; D not certain. Germline V CDR1 and CDR2: KGHDR, SFDVKD. The CDR3 extends over 15 amino acids. With 8 bases removed from V and 0 bases from J, the gap between germline ends came to 12 bases. CDR3 sequence (DNA): TGTGCCACCACCCCTTCGACAACGAACACCGGGGAGCTGTTTTTT. As protein: CATTPSTTNTGELFF.

V is TRBV6-5 and J is TRBJ1-1; 9 bases are a match to TRBD1. V was clipped by 6 bases and J by 4 bases; unmatched bases: 6. The CDR3 is 14 amino acids. CDR1 MNHEY and CDR2 SVGAGI come from the germline V gene. The CDR3 loop is CASSIQGAGTEAFF. DNA of the CDR3: TGTGCCAGCAGCATACAGGGGGCTGGCACTGAAGCTTTCTTT.

The chain combines TRBV27 with TRBJ1-2; D is possibly TRBD1 (6 bases). Germline CDR1 MNHEY, CDR2 SMNVEV (reference sequence). The CDR3 is made up of 18 amino acids. The V gene lost 2 bases and the J gene lost 6 bases, with 25 bases spanning the gap. The CDR3, as DNA: TGTGCCAGCAGTTTAGGGGGCAGGCCAGGGGAGAGGAAAAATGGCTACACCTTC. This codes for CASSLGGRPGERKNGYTF.

The gene calls are TRBV13 and TRBJ1-5; D uncertain. The CDR3 totals 16 residues. CDR1 is PRHDT and CDR2 is FYEKMQ in the germline V gene (reference sequence). Trimming took 0 bases from V and 4 from J, leaving 13 bases between them. The CDR3 region is CASSLGRRVINQPQHF. The CDR3 DNA reads as TGTGCCAGCAGCTTAGGCCGACGGGTTATAAATCAGCCCCAGCATTTT.

The chain uses TRBV27 and TRBJ1-6; D perhaps matches TRBD1 (5 bases). Germline CDR1 MNHEY, CDR2 SMNVEV (reference sequence). The CDR3 loop spans 14 amino acids. Trimming cost V 3 bases and J 10 bases, with 13 bases left between them. DNA of the CDR3: TGTGCCAGCAGTTTTGGCCTTCAGGGCTCACCCCTCCACTTT. Amino acids: CASSFGLQGSPLHF.

J is TRBJ2-1 and V is TRBV15, with TRBD2 identical over 9 bases. V lost 3 bases to trimming and J lost 4 bases; unmatched junction nucleotides: 7. CDR1 LNHNV and CDR2 YYDKDF come from the germline V gene (reference sequence). The CDR3 is 16 residues long. The CDR3 coding sequence is TGTGCCACCAGCAGCCTTAGCGGGAGCTGGTACAATGAGCAGTTCTTC. Protein sequence: CATSSLSGSWYNEQFF. Full variable domain (missing parts from reference TRBV15 and TRBJ2-1): DAMVIQNPRYQVTQFGKPVTLSCSQTLNHNVMYWYQQKSSQAPKLLFHYYDKDFNNEADTPDNFQSRRPNTSFCFLDIRSPGLGDTAMYLCATSSLSGSWYNEQFFGPGTRLTVL.

The sample holds a few counts of this clone. CDR3 amino acids: CASRGTGGNTIYF. As DNA, the CDR3 is TGTGCCAGCAGGGGGACAGGAGGAAACACCATATATTTT. The chain couples TRBV2 to TRBJ1-3; 8 positions match TRBD1. CDR1 is SNHLY, CDR2 FYNNEI, per germline. This CDR3 is 13 amino acids long. Losses at the gene ends were 6 bases for V and 4 bases for J; bases not matched to a gene: 2.

This rearrangement joins TRBV24-1 to TRBJ2-1; 15 bases align to TRBD2. The CDR3 is 13 residues long. The junction had 0 bases not matched to a gene; V was cut back by 4 bases and J by 12 bases. From germline, CDR1 is KGHDR and CDR2 SFDVKD. CDR3 DNA: TGTGCCACCAGTGAGGGACTAGCGGGGGGGCAGTTCTTC. It codes for CATSEGLAGGQFF.

V and J are TRBV7-9 and TRBJ2-3; TRBD1 matches 9 bases. Trimming at V came to 2 bases and at J to 2 bases, leaving 8 bases not matched to a gene. Germline V gene sequence: CDR1 SEHNR, CDR2 FQNEAQ (reference sequence). The CDR3 totals 17 residues. The CDR3 here is CASSLLWTGVNTDTQYF. In DNA form, the CDR3 reads TGTGCCAGCAGCTTACTTTGGACAGGGGTGAACACAGATACGCAGTATTTT.

The genes are TRBV11-2 and TRBJ1-3, with D unresolved. The V end was cut by 4 bases, the J end by 0 bases, with 13 bases between. CDR3 length: 16 amino acids. Germline CDR1 SGHAT, CDR2 FQNNGV. CDR3 protein: CASSSLRGSSGNTIYF. Here the CDR3 DNA reads TGTGCCAGCAGCTCCCTCCGGGGAAGCTCTGGAAACACCATATATTTT.

This clone was detected once. The V gene is TRBV7-9, the J gene TRBJ1-2; 9 positions agree with TRBD1. The V and J ends lost 4 bases and 7 bases, in that order; junction bases with no gene match: 10. The germline V gene has CDR1 SEHNR and CDR2 FQNEAQ (reference sequence). There are 15 residues in the CDR3. CDR3 loop: CASSSGQGSSGGYTF. The CDR3 DNA reads TGTGCCAGCAGCTCCGGACAGGGGTCCTCTGGTGGCTACACCTTC.

The V gene is TRBV27, the J gene TRBJ2-1, with D possibly being TRBD2 (6 bases). Germline CDR1 is MNHEY and CDR2 is SMNVEV (reference sequence). Trimming removed 1 base from V and 0 bases from J, with 13 bases in between. The CDR3 consists of 17 residues. This CDR3 reads CASSLWPGGDSYNEQFF. The DNA for the CDR3 is TGTGCCAGCAGTTTATGGCCTGGCGGGGACTCCTACAATGAGCAGTTCTTC.

The V gene is TRBV11-2, the J gene TRBJ2-1; 10 bases are a match to TRBD2. V was clipped by 10 bases and J by 9 bases; unmatched bases: 9. The germline CDR1 and CDR2 sequences are SGHAT and FQNNGV. This CDR3 spans 13 amino acids. Written as DNA, the CDR3 is TGTGCCACCTCGGCTAGCGGGAGTACTGAGCAGTTCTTC. Translating it yields CATSASGSTEQFF.

This chain connects TRBV28 to TRBJ1-2, with D unclear. CDR1 and CDR2 (germline): MDHEN, SYDVKM. The V end was cut by 8 bases, the J end by 3 bases, with 16 bases between. This CDR3 comprises 14 residues. The CDR3 sequence is CASPWEGPDYGYTF. The CDR3, as DNA: TGTGCCAGCCCCTGGGAGGGCCCTGACTATGGCTACACCTTC.

J is TRBJ2-5 and V is TRBV7-2, with TRBD2 matching 10 bases. Germline CDR1 and CDR2: SGHTA and FQGNSA. With 4 bases clipped from V and 5 bases from J, the junction kept 7 bases outside the gene matches. The CDR3 contains 15 residues. CDR3 in DNA: TGTGCCAGCAGCTGGGGGACTAGCGCCGCCGAGACCCAGTACTTC. This sequence encodes CASSWGTSAAETQYF.

The CDR3 loop reads CSASFRNEQFF. The CDR3 bases are TGCAGTGCTAGTTTCCGGAATGAGCAGTTCTTC. The chain employs TRBV20-1 and TRBJ2-1; D call uncertain. This CDR3 has 11 amino acids. V was trimmed by 3 bases and J by 7 bases, leaving 7 bases between them. The germline CDR1 and CDR2 sequences are DFQATT and SNEGSKA (reference sequence).

This chain links TRBV7-6 with TRBJ2-1, with 9 bases identical to TRBD1. Germline V gene sequence: CDR1 SGHVS, CDR2 FNYEAQ. The V and J ends lost 0 bases and 1 base, in that order; junction bases with no gene match: 7. This CDR3 is 18 amino acids long. CDR3 DNA sequence: TGTGCCAGCAGCTTAGCGCTTCAGGGACAGGGTTCCTACAATGAGCAGTTCTTC. This codes for CASSLALQGQGSYNEQFF.

This clone was seen more than once but under ten times. This chain joins TRBV27 and TRBJ2-2, with 14 bases that match TRBD2. CDR3 length: 17 amino acids. V was clipped by 6 bases and J by 6 bases; unmatched bases: 9. Germline V gives CDR1 MNHEY, CDR2 SMNVEV (reference sequence). CDR3 protein: CASRTGTSGRRSGELFF. The CDR3 DNA is TGTGCCAGCAGAACTGGGACTAGCGGGAGAAGGTCCGGGGAGCTGTTTTTT.

The gene calls are TRBV10-3 and TRBJ2-7, with TRBD1 identical over 7 bases. The CDR3 loop spans 17 amino acids. The trim removed 1 base at V and 6 bases at J, leaving 15 bases unmatched. Germline V CDR1 and CDR2: ENHRY, SYGVKD. CDR3 region: CAISEFSLGTARLEQYF. The CDR3 DNA reads as TGTGCCATCAGTGAGTTCAGCTTAGGGACAGCTAGGCTCGAGCAGTACTTC.

This clone came up once. This rearrangement joins TRBV5-1 to TRBJ2-5, with a possible D match to TRBD1 (5 bases). The CDR3 length is 14 residues. V gave up 1 base and J gave up 5 bases, with 12 bases separating them. Germline V CDR1 and CDR2: SGHRS, YFSETQ. Written as DNA, the CDR3 is TGCGCCAGCAGCTTGTTCCAGGGTCGGGAGACCCAGTACTTC. This codes for CASSLFQGRETQYF.

The chain has TRBV5-1 and TRBJ2-5; TRBD1 matches 8 bases. The CDR3 length is 15 residues. Trimming at V came to 2 bases and at J to 4 bases, leaving 7 bases not matched to a gene. The germline CDR1 and CDR2 sequences are SGHRS and YFSETQ. CDR3 in DNA: TGCGCCAGCAGCTTCGGACAGGGAAAGGGAGAGACCCAGTACTTC. This encodes CASSFGQGKGETQYF. The entire variable domain, with the rest obtained from reference TRBV5-1 and TRBJ2-5, is as follows: KAGVTQTPRYLIKTRGQQVTLSCSPISGHRSVSWYQQTPGQGLQFLFEYFSETQRNKGNFPGRFSGRQFSNSRSEMNVSTLELGDSALYLCASSFGQGKGETQYFGPGTRLLVL.

The V gene is TRBV2, the J gene TRBJ2-5; the D gene is possibly TRBD1 (5 bases). The CDR3 length is 14 residues. Germline lookup yields CDR1 SNHLY and CDR2 FYNNEI. Deletions cut 5 bases from V and 4 bases from J, with 14 bases between. CDR3 coding DNA: TGTGCCAGCAGTCAGTTGCAGGGTGGAGAGACCCAGTACTTC. It encodes CASSQLQGGETQYF.